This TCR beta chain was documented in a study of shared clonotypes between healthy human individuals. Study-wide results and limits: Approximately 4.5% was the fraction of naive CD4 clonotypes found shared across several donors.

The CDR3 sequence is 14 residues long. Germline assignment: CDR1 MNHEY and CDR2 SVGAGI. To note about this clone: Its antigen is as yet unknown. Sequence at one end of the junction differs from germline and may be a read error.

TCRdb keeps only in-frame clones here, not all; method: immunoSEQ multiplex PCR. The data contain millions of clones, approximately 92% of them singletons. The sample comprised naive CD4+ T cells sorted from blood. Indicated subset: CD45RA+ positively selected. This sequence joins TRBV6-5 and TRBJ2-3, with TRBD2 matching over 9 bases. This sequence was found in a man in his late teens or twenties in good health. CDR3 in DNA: TGTGCCAGCAATGACGGGACTAGCAGAGATACGCAGTATTTT. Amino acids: CASNDGTSRDTQYF.